This TCR beta chain appears in the sequencing data of a study of CD8 T cells in Susac syndrome. The RNA input was 0.5 to 1 ug, and it was reverse transcribed with random hexamers. By means of immunoSEQ multiplex PCR, TCR beta CDR3 spanning 54 Vbeta and 13 Jbeta underwent amplification. MiXCR was run by TCRdb on the immunoSEQ multiplex PCR reads, yielding one entry per CDR3 protein. This sample has 120,000 to 150,000 distinct CDR3 sequences; roughly 95% occur once, and the top ten carry nearly 0.085%. This clonotype was recorded once. Per germline, CDR1 LNHNV and CDR2 YYDKDF (reference sequence). The CDR3 extends over 17 amino acids. Trimming shortened V by 3 bases and J by 3 bases, and 17 bases separated the two germline ends. The CD8+ and CD4+ T cells were negatively isolated, with the TEMRA cells enriched by FACS.

Sequenced sample: CD4+ T cells from PBMCs. This chain links TRBV15 with TRBJ1-4; the D gene is possibly TRBD1 (6 bases). This receptor was obtained from a human donor in good health. The CDR3 DNA reads TGTGCCACCAGCAGTGATTTGGGGGGCTCGGCTAATGAAAAACTGTTTTTT. This translates into CATSSDLGGSANEKLFF. The whole variable domain, remainder taken from reference TRBV15 and TRBJ1-4, is DAMVIQNPRYQVTQFGKPVTLSCSQTLNHNVMYWYQQKSSQAPKLLFHYYDKDFNNEADTPDNFQSRRPNTSFCFLDIRSPGLGDTAMYLCATSSDLGGSANEKLFFGSGTQLSVL.